What follows are 2 T cell receptor beta chains derived from one specimen sequenced in a study of beta chain features in type 1 diabetes. Sequenced material consisted of expressed TCRB transcripts (all of the isolated RNA was reverse transcribed). Sequenced by immunoSEQ multiplex PCR; TCRdb stores in-frame clones only, minus some. This table holds 20,000 to 30,000 clones, approximately 53% found once. Overall study findings and caveats: Type 1 diabetes patients showed a moderate but significant shortening of TCRB CDR3s in all four CD4+ subsets.

Antigens for these TCRs are unknown. Sequences were obtained from stem cell memory CD4+ T cells from blood. The receptors here all came from a man aged 25 to 45 with type 1 diabetes.

The gene calls are TRBV19 and TRBJ2-5, with 8 bases aligning to TRBD1. The CDR3 consists of 14 residues. The ends lost 5 bases at V and 1 base at J; junction bases unmatched: 3. The germline V gene has CDR1 LNHDA and CDR2 SQIVND (reference sequence). CDR3 amino acids: CASSLDRGQETQYF. DNA of the CDR3: TGTGCCAGTAGTCTTGACAGGGGCCAAGAGACCCAGTACTTC.

The rearrangement joins TRBV5-1 to TRBJ2-5, with 8 bases aligning to TRBD1. The germline V gene encodes CDR1 SGHRS and CDR2 YFSETQ. Trimming cost V 2 bases and J 7 bases; bases outside gene matches: 7. This CDR3 comprises 14 residues. This CDR3 is CASSLGDRSGTQYF. CDR3 DNA: TGCGCCAGCAGCTTAGGGGACAGGTCAGGGACCCAGTACTTC. Looking up the rest from reference TRBV5-1 and TRBJ2-5 gives the full variable domain: KAGVTQTPRYLIKTRGQQVTLSCSPISGHRSVSWYQQTPGQGLQFLFEYFSETQRNKGNFPGRFSGRQFSNSRSEMNVSTLELGDSALYLCASSLGDRSGTQYFGPGTRLLVL.